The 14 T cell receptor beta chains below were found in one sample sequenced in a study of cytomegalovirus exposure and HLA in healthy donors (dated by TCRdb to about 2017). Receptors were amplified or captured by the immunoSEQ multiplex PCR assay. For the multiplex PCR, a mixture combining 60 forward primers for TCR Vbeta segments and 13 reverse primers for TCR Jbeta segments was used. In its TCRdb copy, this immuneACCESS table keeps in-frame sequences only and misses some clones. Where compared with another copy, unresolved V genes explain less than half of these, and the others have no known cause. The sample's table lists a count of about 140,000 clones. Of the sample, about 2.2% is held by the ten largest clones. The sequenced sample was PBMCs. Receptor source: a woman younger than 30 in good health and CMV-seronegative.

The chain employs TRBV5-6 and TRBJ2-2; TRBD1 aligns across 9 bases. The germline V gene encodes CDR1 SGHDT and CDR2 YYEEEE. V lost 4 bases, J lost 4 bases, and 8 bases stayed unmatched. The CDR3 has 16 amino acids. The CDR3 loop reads CASSRPGTGLTGELFF. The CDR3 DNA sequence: TGTGCCAGCAGCCGACCGGGGACAGGGCTCACCGGGGAGCTGTTTTTT. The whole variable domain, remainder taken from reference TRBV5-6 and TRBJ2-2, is DAGVTQSPTHLIKTRGQQVTLRCSPKSGHDTVSWYQQALGQGPQFIFQYYEEEERQRGNFPDRFSGHQFPNYSSELNVNALLLGDSALYLCASSRPGTGLTGELFFGEGSRLTVL.

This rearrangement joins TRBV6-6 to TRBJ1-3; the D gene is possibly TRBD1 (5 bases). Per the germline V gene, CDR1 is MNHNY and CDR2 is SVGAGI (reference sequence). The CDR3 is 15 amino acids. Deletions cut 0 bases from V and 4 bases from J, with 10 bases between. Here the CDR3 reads CASSYSQGSGNTIYF. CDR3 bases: TGTGCCAGCAGTTACTCTCAGGGAAGCGGAAACACCATATATTTT.

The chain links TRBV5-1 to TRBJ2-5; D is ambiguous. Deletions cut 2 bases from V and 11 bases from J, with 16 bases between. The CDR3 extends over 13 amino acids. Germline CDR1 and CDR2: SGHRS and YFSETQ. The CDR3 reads CASSFSQPMEQYF. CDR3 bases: TGCGCCAGCAGCTTTTCCCAACCTATGGAGCAGTACTTC.

CDR3 in DNA: TGCAGCGTTGTACTGGGTGGACAGGCTTTCTTT. It yields the protein CSVVLGGQAFF. V usage is TRBV29-1 and J usage is TRBJ1-1, with D possibly TRBD1 on 6 matching bases. Germline-derived CDR1 and CDR2 are SQVTM and ANQGSEA. The ends were cut back, 4 bases at V and 11 bases at J, with 14 bases in the middle. The CDR3 sequence is 11 residues long.

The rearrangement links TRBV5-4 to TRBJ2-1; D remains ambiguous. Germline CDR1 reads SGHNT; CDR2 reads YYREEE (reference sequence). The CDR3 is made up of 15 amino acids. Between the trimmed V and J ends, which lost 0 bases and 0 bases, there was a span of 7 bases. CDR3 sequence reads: CASSLEWASYNEQFF. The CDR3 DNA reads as TGTGCCAGCAGCTTGGAGTGGGCCTCCTACAATGAGCAGTTCTTC.

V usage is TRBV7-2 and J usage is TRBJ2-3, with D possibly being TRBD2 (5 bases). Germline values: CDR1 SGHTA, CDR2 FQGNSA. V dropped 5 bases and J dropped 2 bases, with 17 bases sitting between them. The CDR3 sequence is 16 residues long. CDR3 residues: CASSHRPGSVTDTQYF. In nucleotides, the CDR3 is TGTGCCAGCAGCCATCGGCCGGGGTCCGTCACAGATACGCAGTATTTT.

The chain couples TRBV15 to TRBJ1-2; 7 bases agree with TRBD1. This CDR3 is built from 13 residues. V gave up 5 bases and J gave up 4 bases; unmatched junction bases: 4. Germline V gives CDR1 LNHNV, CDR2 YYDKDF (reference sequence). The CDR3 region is CATSAQGFYGYTF. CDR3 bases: TGTGCCACCAGCGCACAGGGGTTCTATGGCTACACCTTC.

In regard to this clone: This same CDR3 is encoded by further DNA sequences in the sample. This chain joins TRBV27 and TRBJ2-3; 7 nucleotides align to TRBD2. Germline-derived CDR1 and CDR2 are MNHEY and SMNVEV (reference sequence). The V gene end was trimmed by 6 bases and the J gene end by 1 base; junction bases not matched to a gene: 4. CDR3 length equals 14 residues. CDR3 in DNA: TGTGCCAGCAGGGAGCGGGAAGGCACAGATACGCAGTATTTT. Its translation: CASREREGTDTQYF.

For the CDR3, the DNA is TGTGCCATCAGTGATGGAGACTACGAGCAGTACGTC. It translates to CAISDGDYEQYV. V and J are TRBV10-3 and TRBJ2-7; D unclear. V was cut by 3 bases and J by 3 bases, with 6 bases left in between. Germline V gene data show CDR1 as ENHRY and CDR2 as SYGVKD. The CDR3 covers 12 residues.

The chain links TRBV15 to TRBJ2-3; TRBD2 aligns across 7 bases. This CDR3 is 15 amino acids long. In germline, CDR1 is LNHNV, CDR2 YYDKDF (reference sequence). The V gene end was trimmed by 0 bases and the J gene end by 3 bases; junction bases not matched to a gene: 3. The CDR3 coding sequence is TGTGCCACCAGCAGAGAAGTAGCGGGTACAGATACGCAGTATTTT. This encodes CATSREVAGTDTQYF.

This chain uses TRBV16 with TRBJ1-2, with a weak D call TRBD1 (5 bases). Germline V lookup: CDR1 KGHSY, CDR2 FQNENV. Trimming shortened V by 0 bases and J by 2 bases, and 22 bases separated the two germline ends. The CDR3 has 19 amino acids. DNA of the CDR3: TGTGCCAGCAGCCAATCGATCAGGGTTGGCCGGAAAGCAAACTATGGCTACACCTTC. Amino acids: CASSQSIRVGRKANYGYTF.

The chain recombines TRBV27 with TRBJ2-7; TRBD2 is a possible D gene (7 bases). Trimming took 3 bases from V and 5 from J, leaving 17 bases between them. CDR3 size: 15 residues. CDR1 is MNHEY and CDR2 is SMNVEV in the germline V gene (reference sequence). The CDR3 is CASSLGGGTGNEQYV. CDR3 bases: TGTGCCAGCAGTTTGGGCGGGGGCACGGGAAACGAGCAGTACGTC.

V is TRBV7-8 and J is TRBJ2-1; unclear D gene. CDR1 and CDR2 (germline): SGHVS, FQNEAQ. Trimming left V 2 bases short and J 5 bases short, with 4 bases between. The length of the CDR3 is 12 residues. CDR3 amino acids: CASSLQDNEQFF. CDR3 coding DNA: TGTGCCAGCAGCTTACAGGACAATGAGCAGTTCTTC.

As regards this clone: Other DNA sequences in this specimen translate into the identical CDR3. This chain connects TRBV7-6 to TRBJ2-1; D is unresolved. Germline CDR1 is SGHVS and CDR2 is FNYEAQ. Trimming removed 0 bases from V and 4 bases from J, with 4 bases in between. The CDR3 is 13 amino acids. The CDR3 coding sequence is TGTGCCAGCAGCTTAGCCTCGTACAATGAGCAGTTCTTC. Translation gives CASSLASYNEQFF.